This TCR beta chain was sequenced during a study of T cell changes during pregnancy in multiple sclerosis. Between the trimmed V and J ends, which lost 0 bases and 2 bases, there was a span of 10 bases. This CDR3 contains 15 residues. Per the germline V gene, CDR1 is MNHNY and CDR2 is SVGAGI (reference sequence). TCRdb keeps only in-frame clones here, not all; method: immunoSEQ multiplex PCR. The sample has about 36,000 clones; about 90% are singletons. This chain links TRBV6-6 with TRBJ1-1, with D perhaps TRBD1 (5 bases). This receptor was taken from a female donor with multiple sclerosis, enrolled in a pregnancy study. Specimen: CD4+ T cells from peripheral blood mononuclear cells, collected after pregnancy. The CDR3 region has the DNA TGTGCCAGCAGTTACTCGAAGGGGCACAACACTGAAGCTTTCTTT. Translated, it gives CASSYSKGHNTEAFF.